This entry concerns a single T cell receptor beta chain. These data belong to a study of blood T cell repertoires in COVID-19. The Seattle patients joined while their infection was active and were tracked longitudinally afterward. V shed 6 bases, J shed 4 bases, and the junction held 13 bases outside the gene matches. This CDR3 contains 16 residues. The germline V gene encodes CDR1 KGHSH and CDR2 LQKENI. Some clones are missing from TCRdb's copy, which holds only in-frame ones; the method was immunoSEQ multiplex PCR. This table holds 300,000 to 450,000 clones, 70% to 90% found once. The chain has TRBV18 and TRBJ2-5, with TRBD2 identical over 8 bases. The specimen was peripheral blood. The source of this sequence is a woman in her 30s with COVID-19, enrolled during active disease. CDR3 in amino acids: CASSHAIAGGRETQYF. Written as DNA, the CDR3 is TGTGCCAGCTCCCATGCGATTGCGGGAGGTCGAGAGACCCAGTACTTC.